The clone carrying this TCR beta chain was seen a few times. Its antigen remains unidentified. The sample belongs to a study of OX40 agonist ivuxolimab in advanced cancers. Study-level results: Expanded peripheral T cell antigen specificity was not determined.

This CDR3 has 13 residues. V was trimmed by 5 bases and J by 3 bases, leaving 13 bases between them. Germline CDR1 is SQVTM and CDR2 is ANQGSEA. No patient had autoimmune disease or received systemic immunosuppression. TCRdb's copy holds only in-frame clones and misses some; the assay was immunoSEQ multiplex PCR. The sample holds tens of thousands of clones; 80% to 90% are singletons and the top ten take 6.5%. The sequence derives from an adult with an advanced solid tumor such as melanoma, head and neck, liver or kidney cancer. The chain carries TRBV29-1 and TRBJ1-1; TRBD1 might be the D (5 bases). Here the sequenced sample was CD4+ or CD8+ T cells sorted from blood, taken in a trial of the OX40 agonist ivuxolimab. CDR3 DNA: TGCAGCGTTCGTGAGGGGTCGTACACTGAAGCTTTCTTT. Encoded protein: CSVREGSYTEAFF.